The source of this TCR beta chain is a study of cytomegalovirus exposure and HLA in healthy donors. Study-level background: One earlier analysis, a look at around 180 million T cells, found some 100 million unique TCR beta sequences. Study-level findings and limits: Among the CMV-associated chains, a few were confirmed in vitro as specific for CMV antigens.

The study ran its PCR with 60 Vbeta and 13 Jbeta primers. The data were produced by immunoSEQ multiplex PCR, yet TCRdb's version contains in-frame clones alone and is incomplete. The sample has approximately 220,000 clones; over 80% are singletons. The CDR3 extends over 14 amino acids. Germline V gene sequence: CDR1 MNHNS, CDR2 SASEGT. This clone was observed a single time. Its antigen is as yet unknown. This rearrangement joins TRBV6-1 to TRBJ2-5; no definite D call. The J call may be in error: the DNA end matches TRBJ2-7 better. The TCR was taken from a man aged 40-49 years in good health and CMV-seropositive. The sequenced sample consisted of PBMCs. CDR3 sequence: CASSEVPNSYEQYF. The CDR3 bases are TGTGCCAGCAGTGAAGTCCCTAACTCCTACGAGCAGTACTTC.